These T cell receptor beta chains were read from a single sample in a study of shared T cell receptors in the human thymus. The repertoire was sequenced with immunoSEQ multiplex PCR; TCRdb's copy has only in-frame clones and lacks some. Of hundreds of thousands of clones listed, approximately 87% were seen once; the top ten hold 0.0095% to 0.013%. This same sample was also part of a study on human thymus T cells.

Sequenced material: thymocytes. The receptors were sampled from a boy in the first two years of life with a congenital heart defect. CDR3s include the opening cysteine and the closing phenylalanine or tryptophan.

16	TRBV9	CASSTGQGLAGDTQYF
16	TRBV5-4	CASSSASGRGGYEQYF
15	TRBV6-6	CASSYRDSLPYGYTF
14	TRBV4-2	CASSQDGGNYEQYF
17	TRBV28	CASSLYVSGRAQNIQYF
15	TRBV15	CATSRDLEGEETQYF
16	TRBV6-5	CASSYGGLPSTGELFF
15	TRBV5-4	CASSFLSGITDTQYF
15	TRBV6-5	CASSYSARRGYGYTF
20	TRBV2	CASSAILSGTSGSGSYEQYF
11	TRBV2	CASYGTGVAFF
17	TRBV12-5	CASGLPPGTGGLNEQYF
14	TRBV27	CASSEYRGRKTQYF
16	TRBV25-1	CASSDDGERFQETQYF
16	TRBV4-3	CASSQDKVSPPGEQYF
16	TRBV5-8	CASTSPPGLICNEQFF
14	TRBV7-2	CASSVGTANYGYTF
15	TRBV29-1	CSVAGAGGSSYEQYF
16	TRBV13	CASSKTVAGAPDEQFF